This TCR beta chain was profiled in a study of shared clonotypes between healthy human individuals. Germline V CDR1 and CDR2: SNHLY, FYNNEI. Trimming shortened V by 6 bases and J by 1 base, and 6 bases separated the two germline ends. The CDR3 loop spans 12 amino acids. Sequencing was performed with immunoSEQ multiplex PCR; in TCRdb, only in-frame clones are kept and a portion is missing. The sample shows about half a million clones, approximately 80% of them seen only once. Comment on this clone: A read error likely explains this, since a far larger clone differs by one base.

V is TRBV2 and J is TRBJ1-1; D unresolved. Sample: PBMCs. This TCR derives from a woman in her 40s in good health. Some clones in this sample may be carry-over from other donors' samples. CDR3 residues: CASSKKNTEAFF. Here the CDR3 DNA reads TGTGCCAGCAGCAAAAAGAACACTGAAGCTTTCTTT.